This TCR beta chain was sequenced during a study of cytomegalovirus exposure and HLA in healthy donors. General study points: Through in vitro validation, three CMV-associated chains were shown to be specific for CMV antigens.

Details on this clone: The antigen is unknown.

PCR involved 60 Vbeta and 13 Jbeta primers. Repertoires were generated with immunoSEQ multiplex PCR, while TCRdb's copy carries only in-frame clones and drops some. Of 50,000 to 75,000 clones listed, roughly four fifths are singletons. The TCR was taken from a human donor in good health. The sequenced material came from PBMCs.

This chain's CDR3 is CASSETRLAVSYNEQFF. The CDR3 DNA sequence: TGTGCCAGCAGTGAAACGCGGCTAGCGGTATCCTACAATGAGCAGTTCTTC. The rearrangement uses TRBV2 and TRBJ2-1, with TRBD2 matching over 7 bases. The CDR3 runs to 17 residues. V gave up 2 bases and J gave up 1 base; unmatched junction bases: 8. CDR1 and CDR2 (germline): SNHLY, FYNNEI.